The T cell receptor (beta chain) under discussion was sequenced for a study of early T cells in non-severe SARS-CoV-2 infection. On the study more broadly: Unsorted whole blood bulk RNA was sequenced, with unpaired chains.

Germline V CDR1 and CDR2: SGHVS, FNYEAQ. The ends were cut back, 1 base at V and 6 bases at J, with 19 bases in the middle. There are 16 residues in the CDR3. From the 5' RACE reads, TCRdb called clonotypes with MiXCR, one entry per CDR3 protein. The data show about 64,000 distinct CDR3 sequences, over 10% seen once. This clonotype was counted only a few times. The chain joins TRBV7-6 to TRBJ2-7; D is perhaps TRBD1 or TRBD2 (5 bases each). The sequence was obtained from an adult who was a healthcare worker with PCR-confirmed SARS-CoV-2 infection or an uninfected control (not recorded which). The sequencing here drew on whole blood, taken at baseline. The CDR3 region is CASSLGLDPGTGEQYF. CDR3 bases: TGTGCCAGCAGCTTAGGTCTCGACCCAGGGACGGGCGAGCAGTACTTC.